Following are 29 T cell receptor beta chains from one sample sequenced in a study of shared clonotypes between healthy human individuals. Profiled with immunoSEQ multiplex PCR; TCRdb holds only in-frame clones, not every one. The sample lists under 1,100,000 clones; 78% were seen once. The sample taken for sequencing was memory CD4+ T cells from PBMCs. Specified subset: CD45RA-negative fraction. Every receptor here comes from a man younger than 30 in good health. Some clones in this sample may be carry-over from other donors' samples.

This clone has ten or more counts. The V gene is TRBV15, the J gene TRBJ2-7, with D perhaps TRBD1 (5 bases). The length of the CDR3 is 15 residues. The V end lost 1 base, the J end lost 1 base, and 11 bases lay between the germline ends. From germline, CDR1 is LNHNV and CDR2 YYDKDF (reference sequence). CDR3 sequence (DNA): TGTGCCACCAGCAGAGTCGGTAGGGGTTCCTACGAGCAGTACTTC. Protein product: CATSRVGRGSYEQYF.

This chain connects TRBV5-4 to TRBJ1-3; no clear D. The CDR3 consists of 15 residues. The V end was cut by 4 bases, the J end by 2 bases, with 13 bases between. Germline assignment: CDR1 SGHNT and CDR2 YYREEE (reference sequence). The CDR3 region is CASSKEAGAGNTIYF. The CDR3 DNA reads as TGTGCCAGCAGCAAAGAGGCCGGGGCTGGAAACACCATATATTTT.

Comment on this clone: With a much larger clone just one base away, this may be a read error. The J gene is TRBJ2-5, the V gene TRBV6-5; D is unclear. Germline CDR1 is MNHEY and CDR2 is SVGAGI. This CDR3 region has 15 residues. Trimming cost V 9 bases and J 1 base, with 18 bases left between them. This CDR3 reads CARSPTWTAQETQYF. The CDR3 DNA reads TGTGCCAGGAGTCCCACCTGGACGGCCCAAGAGACCCAGTACTTC.

In DNA form, the CDR3 reads TGTGCCAGCAGTTTATTGGAAAGCGGGCCAGGACCTAACTATGGCTACACCTTC. It codes for CASSLLESGPGPNYGYTF. This chain connects TRBV28 to TRBJ1-2; the D is unclear. Trimming removed 1 base from V and 0 bases from J, with 18 bases in between. The CDR3 covers 18 residues. Per germline, CDR1 MDHEN and CDR2 SYDVKM.

The chain couples TRBV2 to TRBJ1-1; no definite D call. Per germline, CDR1 SNHLY and CDR2 FYNNEI. The CDR3 has 13 residues. The V and J ends lost 7 bases and 4 bases respectively, with 13 bases between them. CDR3 region: CASITSWATEAFF. The CDR3 DNA reads as TGTGCCAGCATTACTTCCTGGGCCACTGAAGCTTTCTTT.

V usage is TRBV7-9 and J usage is TRBJ2-7; TRBD2 matches at 7 bases. The CDR3 is 14 residues long. CDR1 is SEHNR and CDR2 is FQNEAQ in the germline V gene (reference sequence). Losses at the gene ends were 2 bases for V and 5 bases for J; bases not matched to a gene: 6. CDR3 loop: CASSLSRREDEQYF. The CDR3 DNA reads as TGTGCCAGCAGCTTATCCCGCCGGGAGGACGAGCAGTACTTC.

The chain carries TRBV5-8 and TRBJ1-2; 9 bases fit TRBD1. J lost 4 bases, V lost 4 bases, and 11 bases had no gene match. The CDR3 loop spans 16 amino acids. The germline V gene encodes CDR1 SGHTS and CDR2 YDEGEE. The CDR3 is CASSPHPGQGIYGYTF. The CDR3, as DNA: TGTGCCAGCAGCCCCCATCCGGGACAGGGAATCTATGGCTACACCTTC.

This rearrangement joins TRBV11-2 to TRBJ2-1; D remains unclear. Trimming stripped 4 bases from V and 4 bases from J, with 11 bases between. Germline lookup yields CDR1 SGHAT and CDR2 FQNNGV. The CDR3 covers 14 residues. The CDR3 here is CASSSILGYNEQFF. The DNA of the CDR3 is TGTGCCAGCAGCTCAATTCTGGGATACAATGAGCAGTTCTTC.

CDR3 in DNA: TGTGCCAGCAGAGATCAGGGACAGGGGGCACGGCAGCCCCAGCATTTT. This translates into CASRDQGQGARQPQHF. The V and J genes are TRBV28 and TRBJ1-5; 12 nucleotides align to TRBD1. Germline CDR1 MDHEN, CDR2 SYDVKM. CDR3 length: 16 residues. V dropped 6 bases and J dropped 7; count of bases not matched to a gene: 10.

The chain is built from TRBV29-1 and TRBJ2-5, with no clear D. CDR3 size: 11 residues. V was pared by 7 bases and J by 5 bases, with 11 bases between. CDR1 SQVTM and CDR2 ANQGSEA come from the germline V gene. The CDR3 loop reads CSGLFGETQYF. The CDR3 region has the DNA TGCAGCGGTCTTTTCGGGGAGACCCAGTACTTC.

Only one count was recorded for this clone. J is TRBJ1-2 and V is TRBV19; no reliable D call. V was pared by 6 bases and J by 3 bases, with 8 bases between. This CDR3 is built from 12 residues. CDR1 and CDR2 from the germline V gene are LNHDA and SQIVND (reference sequence). This CDR3 is CASSLGYYGYTF. The DNA for the CDR3 is TGTGCCAGTAGCCTAGGGTACTATGGCTACACCTTC. The full variable domain, completed using reference TRBV19 and TRBJ1-2, is DGGITQSPKYLFRKEGQNVTLSCEQNLNHDAMYWYRQDPGQGLRLIYYSQIVNDFQKGDIAEGYSVSREKKESFPLTVTSAQKNPTAFYLCASSLGYYGYTFGSGTRLTVV.

This clone was seen a few times. The CDR3 loop reads CASSYVVGAGNTIYF. Here the CDR3 DNA reads TGTGCCAGCAGCTATGTAGTAGGGGCCGGAAACACCATATATTTT. V and J are TRBV5-4 and TRBJ1-3; a weak D match, TRBD1 (5 bases). Per the germline V gene, CDR1 is SGHNT and CDR2 is YYREEE (reference sequence). This CDR3 spans 15 amino acids. V lost 3 bases and J 4 bases, leaving 14 bases between the germline ends.

The V gene is TRBV4-1, the J gene TRBJ2-5; D is uncertain. V lost 2 bases, J lost 2 bases, and 12 bases lay in between. In germline, CDR1 is MGHRA, CDR2 YSYEKL. There are 15 residues in the CDR3. In DNA form, the CDR3 reads TGCGCCAGCAGCCAAAGAGCCCTAGGACAAGAGACCCAGTACTTC. Translation: CASSQRALGQETQYF.

The chain links TRBV6-1 to TRBJ2-2; D is ambiguous. Germline V gene data show CDR1 as MNHNS and CDR2 as SASEGT. The CDR3 length is 12 residues. The germline V and J ends were trimmed by 7 bases and 6 bases, with 9 bases remaining between them. CDR3 nucleotide sequence: TGTGCCAGCATCCCTTGGCCCGGGGAGCTGTTTTTT. Translating gives CASIPWPGELFF.

The chain is built from TRBV5-4 and TRBJ2-2, with 7 bases identical to TRBD2. The CDR3 is 18 amino acids. Germline CDR1 and CDR2: SGHNT and YYREEE (reference sequence). V was pared by 4 bases and J by 4 bases, with 16 bases of the junction left unmatched. CDR3 nucleotides: TGTGCCAGCAGCGCTATTCCCCCGGTTTCTAGCGGCACCGGGGAGCTGTTTTTT. It specifies CASSAIPPVSSGTGELFF.

This rearrangement joins TRBV5-1 to TRBJ2-7, with a possible D match to TRBD1 (5 bases). This CDR3 spans 14 amino acids. CDR1 SGHRS and CDR2 YFSETQ come from the germline V gene. V shed 4 bases and J shed 3 bases, with 14 bases lying between them. The CDR3 nucleotides read TGCGCCAGCAGCCCGTCCCCAGGGAACTACGAGCAGTACTTC. This sequence encodes CASSPSPGNYEQYF.

With regard to this clone: This specimen includes other DNA sequences encoding the same CDR3. CDR3 nucleotides: TGTGCCAGCAGCTTAGAGTCTAGCGGGTCCTACGAGCAGTACTTC. Translating it yields CASSLESSGSYEQYF. The chain employs TRBV7-2 and TRBJ2-7; 8 bases match TRBD2. V lost 1 base to trimming and J lost 1 base; unmatched junction nucleotides: 3. Per germline, CDR1 SGHTA and CDR2 FQGNSA. There are 15 residues in the CDR3.

The V gene is TRBV7-9, the J gene TRBJ2-7; D is uncertain. This CDR3 has 14 residues. V dropped 2 bases and J dropped 5 bases, with 13 bases sitting between them. Germline V gives CDR1 SEHNR, CDR2 FQNEAQ (reference sequence). CDR3 protein: CASSLSPSRHEQYF. In DNA form, the CDR3 reads TGTGCCAGCAGCTTATCCCCATCTAGGCACGAGCAGTACTTC.

This chain links TRBV7-9 with TRBJ2-2, with 10 positions matching TRBD2. The CDR3 consists of 17 residues. The V segment lost 5 bases and the J segment 4 bases; nucleotides outside the gene matches: 10. The germline gives CDR1 SEHNR, CDR2 FQNEAQ (reference sequence). The CDR3 DNA follows: TGTGCCAGCAGCGGTAGTTCGGGACTAGCGATCACCGGGGAGCTGTTTTTT. This translates into CASSGSSGLAITGELFF.

This chain uses TRBV7-3 with TRBJ2-1; 11 bases fit TRBD2. Germline CDR1 reads SGHTA; CDR2 reads FQGTGA. J was trimmed by 9 bases and V by 5 bases; bases with no gene match: 9. CDR3 length: 15 amino acids. CDR3 DNA sequence: TGTGCCAGCAGCCCCCGAGGGACTAGCGGACTTGAGCAGTTCTTC. Translated: CASSPRGTSGLEQFF.

The chain joins TRBV10-3 to TRBJ2-1; D not certain. Per germline, CDR1 ENHRY and CDR2 SYGVKD. V lost 0 bases, J lost 9 bases, and 6 bases lay in between. The CDR3 covers 12 residues. CDR3 DNA: TGTGCCATCAGTGAGTCGGTAGTTGAGCAGTTCTTC. Translating it yields CAISESVVEQFF.

V and J are TRBV4-2 and TRBJ2-5; a weak D match, TRBD2 (5 bases). CDR3 size: 14 residues. The V and J ends lost 4 bases and 4 bases respectively, with 13 bases between them. CDR1 LGHNA and CDR2 YNFKEQ come from the germline V gene. The CDR3 is CASSPYPAGETQYF. For the CDR3, the DNA is TGTGCCAGCAGCCCCTACCCGGCGGGAGAGACCCAGTACTTC.

The chain has TRBV5-1 and TRBJ2-5, with unresolved D. The CDR3 length is 13 residues. The germline V gene encodes CDR1 SGHRS and CDR2 YFSETQ. V lost 4 bases, J lost 2 bases, and 9 bases lay in between. CDR3 amino acids: CASSVQHQETQYF. In nucleotides, the CDR3 is TGCGCCAGCAGCGTACAGCATCAAGAGACCCAGTACTTC.

Note on this clone: Other DNA sequences within the sample encode an identical CDR3. This sequence joins TRBV18 and TRBJ1-5, with TRBD1 matching over 11 bases. J was trimmed by 7 bases and V by 3 bases; bases with no gene match: 5. The CDR3 totals 15 residues. Per germline, CDR1 KGHSH and CDR2 LQKENI. The CDR3 DNA sequence: TGTGCCAGCTCACCCGGGACAGGGGGAAACCAGCCCCAGCATTTT. It codes for CASSPGTGGNQPQHF.

The gene calls are TRBV6-5 and TRBJ2-5; the match to TRBD2 covers 8 bases. CDR1 is MNHEY, CDR2 SVGAGI, per germline. The J segment lost 2 bases and the V segment lost 10 bases, leaving 6 bases of the junction unmatched. CDR3 length equals 13 residues. CDR3 sequence (DNA): TGTGCCACCCAGCGGGGGTTACAAGAGACCCAGTACTTC. Its translation is CATQRGLQETQYF.

The chain has TRBV29-1 and TRBJ2-7; D is uncertain. CDR1 is SQVTM and CDR2 is ANQGSEA in the germline V gene. This CDR3 is 11 amino acids long. Trimming took 5 bases from V and 5 from J, leaving 10 bases between them. The CDR3 DNA follows: TGCAGCGTTCTAGATCCCGACGAGCAGTACTTC. Protein: CSVLDPDEQYF.

The rearrangement uses TRBV2 and TRBJ2-2; D gene ambiguous. CDR1 and CDR2 from the germline V gene are SNHLY and FYNNEI. The CDR3 totals 14 residues. V was cut by 6 bases and J by 7 bases, with 15 bases left in between. CDR3 loop: CASRPDGEVGELFF. Written as DNA, the CDR3 is TGTGCCAGCAGACCCGACGGAGAGGTCGGGGAGCTGTTTTTT.

The J gene is TRBJ2-1, the V gene TRBV14; 12 bases map to TRBD2. The CDR3 contains 17 residues. CDR1 is SGHDN, CDR2 FVKESK, per germline. The ends lost 3 bases at V and 6 bases at J; junction bases unmatched: 9. The CDR3 loop is CASSQRLAGVRVNEQFF. DNA of the CDR3: TGTGCCAGCAGCCAGAGACTAGCGGGAGTTAGGGTCAATGAGCAGTTCTTC.

The chain joins TRBV6-5 to TRBJ1-4; D uncertain. Between the trimmed V and J ends, which lost 2 bases and 8 bases, there was a span of 15 bases. The CDR3 is 15 amino acids. Germline CDR1 and CDR2: MNHEY and SVGAGI. The CDR3 spells CASSYTGTLVEKLFF. The DNA of the CDR3 is TGTGCCAGCAGTTACACGGGCACCCTTGTGGAAAAACTGTTTTTT.